This T cell receptor (beta chain) was sequenced in a study of blood T cell repertoires in COVID-19 (dated by TCRdb to 2018 to 2020). Some background on the complete study: Samples from collaborators originated in the United States, Italy and Spain and spanned both the acute and convalescent phases of COVID-19. The prospective study material was composed of cDNA or gDNA derived from T cells, B-cell-depleted T cells, or PBMCs. The dataset comprised deeply sampled blood TCRbeta repertoires from subjects exposed to, actively infected with, or recovered from COVID-19. The repertoires were released in a freely available public database meant as a resource for research on the immune response to SARS-CoV-2. Samples came from the ongoing ImmuneRACE study (first 160 participants) plus 1,254 subjects from 6 global collaborators. The sample metadata nearly always contained a de-identified subject ID, COVID-19 status, age in years and sex. Where available, HLA class I and class II types were taken from metadata supplied by the sample provider and were not determined by assay-based typing.

The germline V gene specifies SGHNT as CDR1 and YENEEA as CDR2. From its cysteine to its phenylalanine, the CDR3 spans 15 amino acids. This entry keeps only the CDR3 DNA: 45 bases, framed from base 1. Relative to germline, V is 1 base shorter and J is 0 bases shorter, with 8 bases between their ends. This clone was found a few times. Its binding antigen is unknown. Base qualities were left out, and no much larger clone turns up one base away. The collaborating institutions used their own protocols to collect whole blood in K2EDTA tubes. For TCRbeta analysis, collaborators shipped samples in one of three forms: frozen whole blood, isolated PBMCs, or DNA extracted from either of those sample types. Here is what the overall study found, with its caveats: How much clinical and demographic metadata was included differed by source and by participant, and the metadata was provided uncurated.

TCRbeta CDR3 regions were amplified from genomic DNA using the immunoSEQ Assay, a bias-controlled multiplex PCR. On the study's bioinformatics: Within the assay, amplification of reference gene primers was used to estimate how many nucleated cells each sample contained. To quantify the absolute abundance of each unique TCRbeta CDR3 rearrangement, sequence reads were collapsed and filtered. For each sample, productive Simpson clonality was calculated as the square root of Simpson's diversity index across productive rearrangements. The clones in this table, taken by TCRdb from immuneACCESS, are in-frame only. Not every clone is retained; where verified, under half of the shortfall comes from an unresolved V gene, and the cause of the rest is unknown. Clone size and the V and J calls come from that table; the DNA yielded D and trimming. For this sample the table gives some 180,000 clones, of which 60% to 85% were detected only once. In total, the top ten clones hold more than 6.5% of the sample.

This sequence originates from a woman aged 45-59 years with active or convalescent COVID-19. Recombination linked TRBV11-3 to TRBJ2-3; a weak D assignment points to TRBD1 (6 bases agree). Source material: peripheral blood. The CDR3 sequence is CASSLGQGSTDTQYF. In nucleotides, the sequence is TGTGCCAGCAGCTTAGGGCAGGGGAGCACAGATACGCAGTATTTT.